This TCR beta chain was recorded in a study of Graves' ophthalmopathy and Graves' hyperthyroidism. Study-level results: A 13-signature model separated ophthalmopathy from stable hyperthyroidism, about 88% sensitivity, around 78% specificity.

RNA transcripts yielded amplified TCR beta CDR3 regions. HTBI primers primed a first-round RT-PCR, and a second-round multiplex PCR followed. TCRdb reanalysed the multiplex PCR reads using MiXCR and keeps one entry per CDR3 protein. This sample yields 680,000 or so distinct CDR3 sequences, of which about 20% are seen a single time; around 6.9% belongs to the top ten. The V end was cut by 2 bases, the J end by 3 bases, with 8 bases between. The length of the CDR3 is 14 residues. This clonotype was recorded at least ten times. The antigen is unknown. The PBMCs had their origin in about 9.7 ml of fresh peripheral blood.

This chain joins TRBV12-3 or TRBV12-4 and TRBJ1-3; no clear D gene. This clonotype was sampled from a woman in her late teens or twenties with stable Graves' hyperthyroidism. Some clones in this sample may be carry-over from other donors' samples. The sample consisted of peripheral blood. CDR3 region: CASSLRVRGNTIYF. The DNA for the CDR3 is TGTGCCAGCAGTTTACGGGTACGTGGAAACACCATATATTTT.